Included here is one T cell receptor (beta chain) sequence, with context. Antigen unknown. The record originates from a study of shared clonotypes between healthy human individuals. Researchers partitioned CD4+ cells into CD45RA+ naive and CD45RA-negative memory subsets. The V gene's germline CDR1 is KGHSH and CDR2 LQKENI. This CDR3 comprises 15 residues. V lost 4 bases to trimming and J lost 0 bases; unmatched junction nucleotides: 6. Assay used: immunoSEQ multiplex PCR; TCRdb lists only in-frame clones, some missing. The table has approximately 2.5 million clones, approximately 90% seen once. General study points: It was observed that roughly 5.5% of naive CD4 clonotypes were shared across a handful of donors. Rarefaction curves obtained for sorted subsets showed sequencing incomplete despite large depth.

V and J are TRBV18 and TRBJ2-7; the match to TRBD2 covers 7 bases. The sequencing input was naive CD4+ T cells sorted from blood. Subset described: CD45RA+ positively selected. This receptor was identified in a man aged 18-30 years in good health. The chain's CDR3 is CASSRGSSGSYEQYF. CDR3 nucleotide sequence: TGTGCCAGCTCACGGGGCTCTAGCGGCTCCTACGAGCAGTACTTC.